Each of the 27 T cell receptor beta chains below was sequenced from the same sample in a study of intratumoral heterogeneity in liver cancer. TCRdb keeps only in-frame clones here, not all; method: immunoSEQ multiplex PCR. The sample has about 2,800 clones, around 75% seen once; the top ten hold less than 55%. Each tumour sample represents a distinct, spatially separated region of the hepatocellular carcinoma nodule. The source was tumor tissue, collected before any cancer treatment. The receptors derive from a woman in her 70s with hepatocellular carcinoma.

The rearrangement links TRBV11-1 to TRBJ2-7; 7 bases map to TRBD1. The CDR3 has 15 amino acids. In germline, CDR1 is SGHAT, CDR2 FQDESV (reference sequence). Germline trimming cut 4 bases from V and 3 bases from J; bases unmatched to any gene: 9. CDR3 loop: CASSSPGQNLYEQYF. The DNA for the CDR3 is TGTGCCAGCAGCTCACCGGGACAGAATCTCTACGAGCAGTACTTC.

CDR3 amino acids: CASSLAGVDNSPLHF. The CDR3 DNA is TGCGCCAGCAGCTTGGCAGGGGTGGATAATTCACCCCTCCACTTT. V and J are TRBV5-1 and TRBJ1-6, with a possible D match to TRBD1 (6 bases). CDR1 and CDR2 (germline): SGHRS, YFSETQ. Trimming removed 0 bases from V and 5 bases from J, with 9 bases in between. The CDR3 covers 15 residues.

The CDR3, as DNA: TGTGCCAGCAGCCTGACTAGCTCCCCGGGGACAGATACGCAGTATTTT. This gives the protein CASSLTSSPGTDTQYF. This sequence joins TRBV3-1 (or the pseudogene TRBV3-2) and TRBJ2-3; 7 bases are shared with TRBD2. V shed 4 bases and J 3 bases; nucleotides not matched to a gene: 10. The length of the CDR3 is 16 residues. Germline V lookup: CDR1 LGHDT, CDR2 YNNKEL (reference sequence).

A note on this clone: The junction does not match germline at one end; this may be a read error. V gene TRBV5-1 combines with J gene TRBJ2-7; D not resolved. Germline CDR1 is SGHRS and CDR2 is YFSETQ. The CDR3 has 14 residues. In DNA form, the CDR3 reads TGCGCCAACAGCATAACCGGGCCGAGGCACGAGCAGTACTTC. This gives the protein CANSITGPRHEQYF.

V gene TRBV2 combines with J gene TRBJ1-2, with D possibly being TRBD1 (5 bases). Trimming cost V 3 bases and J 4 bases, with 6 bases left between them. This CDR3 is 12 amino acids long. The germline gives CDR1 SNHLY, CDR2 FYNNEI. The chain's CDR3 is CASSETAYGYTF. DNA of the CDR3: TGTGCCAGCAGTGAGACAGCCTATGGCTACACCTTC.

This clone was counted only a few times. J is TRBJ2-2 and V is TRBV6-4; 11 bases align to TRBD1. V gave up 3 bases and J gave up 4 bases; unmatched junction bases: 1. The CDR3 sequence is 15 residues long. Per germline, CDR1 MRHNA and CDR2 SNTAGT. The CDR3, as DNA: TGTGCCAGCAGTGATGGGACAGGGGGCACCGGGGAGCTGTTTTTT. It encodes CASSDGTGGTGELFF.

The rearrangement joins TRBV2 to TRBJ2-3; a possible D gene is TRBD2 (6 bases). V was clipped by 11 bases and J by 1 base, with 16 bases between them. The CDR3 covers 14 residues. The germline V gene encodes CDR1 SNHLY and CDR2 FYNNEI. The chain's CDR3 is CAVRERVGTDTQYF. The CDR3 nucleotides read TGTGCCGTAAGGGAGCGGGTTGGCACAGATACGCAGTATTTT.

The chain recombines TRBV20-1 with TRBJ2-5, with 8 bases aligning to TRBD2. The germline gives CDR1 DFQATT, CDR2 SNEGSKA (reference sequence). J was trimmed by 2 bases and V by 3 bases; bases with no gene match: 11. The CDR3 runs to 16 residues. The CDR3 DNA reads TGCAGTGCTAGTCTTAAAAGCGGGAGTGCGCAAGAGACCCAGTACTTC. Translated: CSASLKSGSAQETQYF.

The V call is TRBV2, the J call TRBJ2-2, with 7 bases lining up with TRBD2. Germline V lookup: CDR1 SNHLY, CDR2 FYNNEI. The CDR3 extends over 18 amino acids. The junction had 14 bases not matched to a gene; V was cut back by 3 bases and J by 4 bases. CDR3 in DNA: TGTGCCAGCAGTGAGGGCCTAGCGGAGATAATCGGCACCGGGGAGCTGTTTTTT. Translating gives CASSEGLAEIIGTGELFF. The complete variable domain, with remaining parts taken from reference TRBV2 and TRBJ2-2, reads EPEVTQTPSHQVTQMGQEVILRCVPISNHLYFYWYRQILGQKVEFLVSFYNNEISEKSEIFDDQFSVERPDGSNFTLKIRSTKLEDSAMYFCASSEGLAEIIGTGELFFGEGSRLTVL.

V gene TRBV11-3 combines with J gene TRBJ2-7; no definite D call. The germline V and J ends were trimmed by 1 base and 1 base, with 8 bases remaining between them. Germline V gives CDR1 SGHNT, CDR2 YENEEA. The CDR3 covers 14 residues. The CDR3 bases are TGTGCCAGCAGCTTAGCTCCGGGTTCCTACGAGCAGTACTTC. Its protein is CASSLAPGSYEQYF.

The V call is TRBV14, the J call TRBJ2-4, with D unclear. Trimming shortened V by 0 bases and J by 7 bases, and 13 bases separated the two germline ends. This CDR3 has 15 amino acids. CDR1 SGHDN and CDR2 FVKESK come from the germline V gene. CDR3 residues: CASSQEGTLRNIQYF. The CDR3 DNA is TGTGCCAGCAGCCAAGAGGGTACATTGCGGAACATTCAGTACTTC.

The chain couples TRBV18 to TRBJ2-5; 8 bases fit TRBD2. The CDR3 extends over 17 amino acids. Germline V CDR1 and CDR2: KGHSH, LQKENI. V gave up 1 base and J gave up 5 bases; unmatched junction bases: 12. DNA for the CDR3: TGTGCCAGCTCACCACGGAGCGGGAGCGGCGTAGGGGAGACCCAGTACTTC. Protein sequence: CASSPRSGSGVGETQYF.

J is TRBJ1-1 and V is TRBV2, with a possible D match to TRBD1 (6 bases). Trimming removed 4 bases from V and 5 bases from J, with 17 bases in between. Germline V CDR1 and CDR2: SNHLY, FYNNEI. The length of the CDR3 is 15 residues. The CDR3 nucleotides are TGTGCCAGCAGTGTGGTCAGGGGCCCGTTGACTGAAGCTTTCTTT. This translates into CASSVVRGPLTEAFF.

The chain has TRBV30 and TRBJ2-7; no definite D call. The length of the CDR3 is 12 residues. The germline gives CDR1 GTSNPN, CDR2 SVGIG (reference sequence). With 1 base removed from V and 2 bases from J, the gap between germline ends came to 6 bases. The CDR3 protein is CAWSAGPYEQYF. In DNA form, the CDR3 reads TGTGCCTGGAGTGCGGGCCCCTACGAGCAGTACTTC.

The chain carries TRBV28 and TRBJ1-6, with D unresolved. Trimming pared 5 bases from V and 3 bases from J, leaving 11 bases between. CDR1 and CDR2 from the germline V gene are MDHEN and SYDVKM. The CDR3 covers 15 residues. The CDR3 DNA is TGTGCCAGCAGTACCGGACCCGTCTATAATTCACCCCTCCACTTT. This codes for CASSTGPVYNSPLHF.

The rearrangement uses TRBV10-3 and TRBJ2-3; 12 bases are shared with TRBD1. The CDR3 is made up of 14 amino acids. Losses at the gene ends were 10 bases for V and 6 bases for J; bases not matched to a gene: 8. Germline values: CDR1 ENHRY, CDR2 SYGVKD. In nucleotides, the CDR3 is TGTGCCAGCTCCCCGGGACAGGGGGCCGATACGCAGTATTTT. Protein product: CASSPGQGADTQYF.

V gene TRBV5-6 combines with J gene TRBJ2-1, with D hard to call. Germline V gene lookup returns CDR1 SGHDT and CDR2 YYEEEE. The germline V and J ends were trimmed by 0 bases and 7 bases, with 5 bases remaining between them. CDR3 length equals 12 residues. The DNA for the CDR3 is TGTGCCAGCAGCTTGGGGTGGAATGAGCAGTTCTTC. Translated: CASSLGWNEQFF.

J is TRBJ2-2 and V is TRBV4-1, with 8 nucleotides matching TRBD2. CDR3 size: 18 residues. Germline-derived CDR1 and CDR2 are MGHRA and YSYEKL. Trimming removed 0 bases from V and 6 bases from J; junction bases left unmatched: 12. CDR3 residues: CASSQDGSGSQSAGELFF. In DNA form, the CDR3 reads TGCGCCAGCAGCCAAGATGGGAGCGGGAGTCAGTCGGCCGGGGAGCTGTTTTTT.

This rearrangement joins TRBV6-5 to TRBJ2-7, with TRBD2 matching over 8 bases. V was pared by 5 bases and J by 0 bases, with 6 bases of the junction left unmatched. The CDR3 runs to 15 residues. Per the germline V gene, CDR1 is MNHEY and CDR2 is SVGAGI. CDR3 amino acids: CASSRTSGSSYEQYF. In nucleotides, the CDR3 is TGTGCCAGCAGTCGAACTAGCGGCAGCTCCTACGAGCAGTACTTC.

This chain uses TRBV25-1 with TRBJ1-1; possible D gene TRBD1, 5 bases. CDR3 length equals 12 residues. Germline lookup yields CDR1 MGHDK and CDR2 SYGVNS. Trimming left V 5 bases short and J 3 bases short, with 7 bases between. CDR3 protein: CASSFRDTEAFF. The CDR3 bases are TGTGCCAGCAGTTTCAGGGACACTGAAGCTTTCTTT. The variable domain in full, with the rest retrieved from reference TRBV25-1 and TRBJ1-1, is EADIYQTPRYLVIGTGKKITLECSQTMGHDKMYWYQQDPGMELHLIHYSYGVNSTEKGDLSSESTVSRIRTEHFPLTLESARPSHTSQYLCASSFRDTEAFFGQGTRLTVV.

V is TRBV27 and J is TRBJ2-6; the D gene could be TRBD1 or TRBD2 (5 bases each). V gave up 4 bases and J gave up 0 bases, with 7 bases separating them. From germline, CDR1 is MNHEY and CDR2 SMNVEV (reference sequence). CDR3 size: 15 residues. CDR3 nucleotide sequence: TGTGCCAGCAGTTCGGGGCCCTCTGGGGCCAACGTCCTGACTTTC. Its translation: CASSSGPSGANVLTF.

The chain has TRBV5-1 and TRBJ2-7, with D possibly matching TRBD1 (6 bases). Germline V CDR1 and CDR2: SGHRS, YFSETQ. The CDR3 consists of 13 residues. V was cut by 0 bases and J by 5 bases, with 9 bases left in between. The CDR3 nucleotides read TGCGCCAGCAGCTTGGCAGGGGTCAACGAGCAGTACTTC. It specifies CASSLAGVNEQYF. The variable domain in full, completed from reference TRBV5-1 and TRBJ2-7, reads KAGVTQTPRYLIKTRGQQVTLSCSPISGHRSVSWYQQTPGQGLQFLFEYFSETQRNKGNFPGRFSGRQFSNSRSEMNVSTLELGDSALYLCASSLAGVNEQYFGPGTRLTVT.

The CDR3 is CASSLGGSSGEQFF. CDR3 in DNA: TGCGCCAGCAGCTTGGGCGGCTCCTCGGGTGAGCAGTTCTTC. The chain links TRBV5-1 to TRBJ2-1, with no clear D. Germline V CDR1 and CDR2: SGHRS, YFSETQ. Trimming removed 0 bases at V and 9 bases at J, with 13 bases between. The CDR3 loop spans 14 amino acids.

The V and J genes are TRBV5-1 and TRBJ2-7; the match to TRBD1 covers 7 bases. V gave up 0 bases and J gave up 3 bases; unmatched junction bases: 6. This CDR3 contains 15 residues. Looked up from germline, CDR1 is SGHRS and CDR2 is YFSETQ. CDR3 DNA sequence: TGCGCCAGCAGCTTGGTTGTGAGACAGGGCTACGAGCAGTACTTC. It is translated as CASSLVVRQGYEQYF.

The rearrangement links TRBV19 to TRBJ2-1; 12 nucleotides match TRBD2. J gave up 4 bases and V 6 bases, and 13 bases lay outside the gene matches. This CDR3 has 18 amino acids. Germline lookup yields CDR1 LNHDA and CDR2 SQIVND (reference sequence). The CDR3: CASSGSRTSGILYNEQFF. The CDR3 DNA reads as TGTGCCAGTAGCGGATCAAGGACTAGCGGGATATTGTACAATGAGCAGTTCTTC. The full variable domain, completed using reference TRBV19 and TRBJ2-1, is DGGITQSPKYLFRKEGQNVTLSCEQNLNHDAMYWYRQDPGQGLRLIYYSQIVNDFQKGDIAEGYSVSREKKESFPLTVTSAQKNPTAFYLCASSGSRTSGILYNEQFFGPGTRLTVL.

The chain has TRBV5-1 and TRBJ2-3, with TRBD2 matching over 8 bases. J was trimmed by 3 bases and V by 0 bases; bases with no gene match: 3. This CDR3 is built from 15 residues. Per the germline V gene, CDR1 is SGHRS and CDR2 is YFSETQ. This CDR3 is CASSLDSGRTDTQYF. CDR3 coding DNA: TGCGCCAGCAGCTTGGACAGCGGGAGAACAGATACGCAGTATTTT.

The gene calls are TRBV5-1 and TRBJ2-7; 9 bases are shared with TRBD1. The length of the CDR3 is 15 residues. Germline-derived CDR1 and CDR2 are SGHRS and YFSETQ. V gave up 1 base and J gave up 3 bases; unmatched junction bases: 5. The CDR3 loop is CASSLLLGQGYEQYF. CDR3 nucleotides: TGCGCCAGCAGCTTGCTCCTGGGACAGGGCTACGAGCAGTACTTC. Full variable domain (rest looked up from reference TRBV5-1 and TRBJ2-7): KAGVTQTPRYLIKTRGQQVTLSCSPISGHRSVSWYQQTPGQGLQFLFEYFSETQRNKGNFPGRFSGRQFSNSRSEMNVSTLELGDSALYLCASSLLLGQGYEQYFGPGTRLTVT.